Included here is one T cell receptor beta chain sequence, with context. The antigen this receptor binds is unknown. Base qualities were left out, and no much larger clone turns up one base away. The library came from RT-PCR. Sequencing instrument: Illumina HiSeq 2500. TCRdb reprocessed the public reads (quality trimming at Q25 with fastp, clone calling with MiXCR) and kept in-frame beta chains. Rows with a matching CDR3 protein are joined into one entry that keeps the most common DNA and genes. The sample table records 630,000 or so distinct CDR3 sequences; around 16% of these occur just once. The biggest ten clones account for around a tenth of the sample. The data are from a study of response to subunit inactivated influenza vaccine (dated by TCRdb to the late 2010s). About the investigation overall: Deep quantitative T cell receptor repertoire profiling was used in the study to track responses to a trivalent subunit inactivated influenza vaccine.

What the research found in general, with its limitations: The authors proposed that each seasonal influenza vaccination may bring in only a limited number of new T cells.

The sequence came from a man in his fifties who received an inactivated influenza vaccine. Donor details come from another sample of the same person, matched by shared clones. Here the sequenced sample was PBMCs from blood, taken roughly 12 days after vaccination.

The DNA sequence is given as TGCAGTGCTAGTCTGGGACTAGCGGGAGGCTACGAGCAGTACTTC. It is translated as CSASLGLAGGYEQYF. The rearrangement combines TRBV20-1 with TRBJ2-7; TRBD2 aligns with 15 central bases. The CDR3 spans 15 residues, from the cysteine through the phenylalanine. Just CDR3 DNA is preserved here, 45 bases in frame from base 1. Trimming removed 3 bases from V and 3 bases from J; the gene matches leave 3 bases unexplained. CDR1 and CDR2 are read off the germline V gene (reference sequence) as DFQATT and SNEGSKA.